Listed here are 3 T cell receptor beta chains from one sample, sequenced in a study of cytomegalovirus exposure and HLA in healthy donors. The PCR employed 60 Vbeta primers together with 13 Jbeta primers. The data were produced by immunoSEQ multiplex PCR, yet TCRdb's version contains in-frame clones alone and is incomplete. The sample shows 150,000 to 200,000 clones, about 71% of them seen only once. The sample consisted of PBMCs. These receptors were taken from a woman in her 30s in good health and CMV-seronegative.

CDR3 region: CASSAGMGVYNEQFF. CDR3 coding DNA: TGTGCCAGCTCGGCGGGGATGGGGGTCTACAATGAGCAGTTCTTC. V and J are TRBV7-3 and TRBJ2-1, with D possibly being TRBD2 (6 bases). The CDR3 sequence is 15 residues long. CDR1 SGHTA and CDR2 FQGTGA come from the germline V gene. Trimming took off 8 bases at V and 3 bases at J, with 17 bases between the two ends.

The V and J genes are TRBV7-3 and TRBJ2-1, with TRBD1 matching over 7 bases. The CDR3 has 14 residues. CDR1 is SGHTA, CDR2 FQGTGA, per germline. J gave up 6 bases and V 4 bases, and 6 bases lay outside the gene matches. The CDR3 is CASSSSRDSNEQFF. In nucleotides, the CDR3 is TGTGCCAGCAGCTCATCCCGGGACAGCAATGAGCAGTTCTTC.

CDR3 DNA: TGTGCCAGCAGTTGGGGGCAGCGAAGCTCCTATAATTCACCCCTCCACTTT. This sequence encodes CASSWGQRSSYNSPLHF. The chain uses TRBV5-4 and TRBJ1-6; tentatively, D is TRBD1 (6 bases). This CDR3 region has 17 residues. Trimming pared 5 bases from V and 0 bases from J, leaving 15 bases between. Germline CDR1 is SGHNT and CDR2 is YYREEE (reference sequence). The variable domain in full, completed from reference TRBV5-4 and TRBJ1-6, reads ETGVTQSPTHLIKTRGQQVTLRCSSQSGHNTVSWYQQALGQGPQFIFQYYREEENGRGNFPPRFSGLQFPNYSSELNVNALELDDSALYLCASSWGQRSSYNSPLHFGNGTRLTVT.